This TCR beta chain comes out of a study of control samples from healthy donors and cancer patients. The assay was immunoSEQ multiplex PCR, and TCRdb's table has in-frame clones only and misses some. This table has about 69,000 clones, approximately 84% appearing once. This receptor was obtained from a woman aged 50 to 65 with lung cancer. The sequenced sample consisted of PBMCs.

In DNA, the CDR3 is TGTGCCATCCCGGGGGGTTCTACGAACACCGGGGAGCTGTTTTTT. Its translation: CAIPGGSTNTGELFF. The chain uses TRBV28 and TRBJ2-2; 7 nucleotides agree with TRBD2. From germline, CDR1 is MDHEN and CDR2 SYDVKM. The CDR3 is made up of 15 amino acids. V lost 10 bases and J lost 0; bases outside the gene matches: 8.